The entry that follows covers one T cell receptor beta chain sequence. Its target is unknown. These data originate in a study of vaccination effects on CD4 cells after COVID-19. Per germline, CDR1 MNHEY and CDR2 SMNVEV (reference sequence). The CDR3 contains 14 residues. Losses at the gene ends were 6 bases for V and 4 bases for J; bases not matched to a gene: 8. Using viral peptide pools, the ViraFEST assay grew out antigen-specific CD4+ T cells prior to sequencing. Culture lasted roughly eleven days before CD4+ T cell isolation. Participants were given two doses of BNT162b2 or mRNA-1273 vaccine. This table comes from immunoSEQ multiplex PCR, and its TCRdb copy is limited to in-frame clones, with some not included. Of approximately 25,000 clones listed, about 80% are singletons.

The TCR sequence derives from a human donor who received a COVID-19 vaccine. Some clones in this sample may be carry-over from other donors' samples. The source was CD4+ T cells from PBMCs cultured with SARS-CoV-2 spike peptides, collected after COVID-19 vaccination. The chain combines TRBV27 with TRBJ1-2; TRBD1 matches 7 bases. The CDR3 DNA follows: TGTGCCAGCAGCCGAACAGGGGTGGGCTATGGCTACACCTTC. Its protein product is CASSRTGVGYGYTF.